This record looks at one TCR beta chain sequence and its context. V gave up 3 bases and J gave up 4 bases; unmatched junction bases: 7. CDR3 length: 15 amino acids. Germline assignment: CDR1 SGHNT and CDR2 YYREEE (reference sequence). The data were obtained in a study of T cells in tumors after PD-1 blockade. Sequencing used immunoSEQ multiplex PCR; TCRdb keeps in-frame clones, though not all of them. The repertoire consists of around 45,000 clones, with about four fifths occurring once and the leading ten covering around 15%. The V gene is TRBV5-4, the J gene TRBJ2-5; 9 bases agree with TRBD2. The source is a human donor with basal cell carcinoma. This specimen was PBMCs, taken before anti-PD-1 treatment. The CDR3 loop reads CASSSAGGGSETQYF. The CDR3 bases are TGTGCCAGCAGCTCAGCGGGAGGTGGGTCAGAGACCCAGTACTTC. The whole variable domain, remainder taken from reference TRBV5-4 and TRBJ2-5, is ETGVTQSPTHLIKTRGQQVTLRCSSQSGHNTVSWYQQALGQGPQFIFQYYREEENGRGNFPPRFSGLQFPNYSSELNVNALELDDSALYLCASSSAGGGSETQYFGPGTRLLVL.